This T cell receptor (beta chain) came from a study of vaccination and CD4 T cells after COVID-19. Study details: Convalescent individuals numbered four females and six males, two being Hispanic. The study collected post-vaccine samples a median roughly 75 days after dose two, with a range of 14 to 241. Overlapping peptides of the spike proteins of SARS-CoV-2, HCoV-NL63, HCoV-OC43 and HCoV-229E were used for cell stimulation.

The treatment was: roughly 10-day PBMC culture with coronavirus spike peptide pools or control peptides (ViraFEST assay). Oncomine TCR Beta short-read sequencing was applied to DNA from cultured CD4+ T cells. Each CDR3 protein gets one entry after TCRdb re-called the PCR reads with MiXCR. The sample has 5,000 to 6,500 distinct CDR3 sequences; about 34% are singletons. Germline V gene data show CDR1 as SEHNR and CDR2 as FQNEAQ (reference sequence). This CDR3 region has 13 residues. V lost 5 bases to trimming and J lost 6 bases, with 13 bases between them. Points on this clonotype: Its antigen remains unidentified.

This chain links TRBV7-9 with TRBJ1-1; D is unclear. Source: CD4+ T cells from blood, cultured in vitro, taken after SARS-CoV-2 vaccination. The receptor comes from a human donor who had recovered from COVID-19. CDR3 sequence: CASSTQAGSEAFF. As DNA, the CDR3 is TGTGCCAGCAGCACCCAGGCGGGATCTGAAGCTTTCTTT.